This T cell receptor (beta chain) was sequenced during a study of response to subunit inactivated influenza vaccine. CDR3 length: 13 residues. V dropped 2 bases and J dropped 1 base, with 5 bases sitting between them. This clonotype has a count of ten or more. TCRdb recomputed calls from the RT-PCR reads with MiXCR, one row per CDR3 protein. The table shows more than 550,000 distinct CDR3 sequences, with approximately 12% occurring only once. The input for sequencing was PBMCs from blood, taken on the day of vaccination. The chain couples TRBV12-3 or TRBV12-4 to TRBJ2-5; D unresolved. The TCR comes from a man aged 50-59 years who received an inactivated influenza vaccine. CDR3 bases: TGTGCCAGCAGTTTAAACAGCCAAGAGACCCAGTACTTC. Encoded protein: CASSLNSQETQYF.